This TCR beta chain came from a study of blood T cell repertoires in COVID-19. About the study: COVID-19 samples, acute and convalescent, were from the United States, Italy and Spain. Sources were T cells, B-cell-depleted T cells, or PBMCs; the material itself was cDNA or gDNA.

Germline values: CDR1 SEHNR, CDR2 FQNEAQ (reference sequence). V was trimmed by 5 bases and J by 1 base, leaving 12 bases between them. There are 16 residues in the CDR3. Original methodology: By means of reference gene primer amplification, nucleated cell counts were estimated. Generated by immunoSEQ multiplex PCR, the TCRdb table keeps only in-frame clones and is missing some. The V and J calls and the clone size are those of that table, but D and trimming were determined from the DNA. The data contain roughly 230,000 clones, 83% of them singletons. The chain links TRBV7-9 to TRBJ2-6, with no clear D. Sequencing was carried out using peripheral blood. The source is a woman between 45 and 65 years old with acute or convalescent COVID-19. This CDR3 reads CASSLVQFSGANVLTF. The CDR3 coding sequence is TGTGCCAGCAGCCTCGTACAGTTTTCTGGGGCCAACGTCCTGACTTTC.